The 8 T cell receptor beta chains listed next were all sequenced from one sample in a study of PD-1 blockade in classical Hodgkin lymphoma. Relapse was seen in all patients after autologous stem cell transplantation, and brentuximab vedotin exposure was variable. Repertoires were generated with immunoSEQ multiplex PCR, while TCRdb's copy carries only in-frame clones and drops some. The table records under 60,000 clones, 73% of them present only once. Source: peripheral blood mononuclear cells (PBMCs), taken at baseline. The receptors derive from a human donor with classical Hodgkin lymphoma.

The chain links TRBV14 to TRBJ2-7; TRBD2 might be the D (5 bases). The CDR3 length is 15 residues. Germline V gene data show CDR1 as SGHDN and CDR2 as FVKESK. The ends were cut back, 0 bases at V and 5 bases at J, with 14 bases in the middle. CDR3 nucleotides: TGTGCCAGCAGCCAAGATCTGGCCCCAGCGGACGAGCAGTACTTC. It translates to CASSQDLAPADEQYF.

V usage is TRBV18 and J usage is TRBJ1-2; D might be TRBD1 (6 bases). Trimming left V 3 bases short and J 6 bases short, with 11 bases between. CDR1 is KGHSH and CDR2 is LQKENI in the germline V gene. This CDR3 contains 13 residues. DNA for the CDR3: TGTGCCAGCTCACCGGTAGGGGGGCATGGCTACACCTTC. It codes for CASSPVGGHGYTF.

This chain connects TRBV7-3 to TRBJ1-1; D ambiguous. CDR3 size: 15 residues. The V gene lost 0 bases and the J gene lost 0 bases, with 8 bases spanning the gap. CDR1 is SGHTA and CDR2 is FQGTGA in the germline V gene. The CDR3 sequence: CASSLTLQLNTEAFF. As DNA, the CDR3 is TGTGCCAGCAGCTTAACCCTTCAATTGAACACTGAAGCTTTCTTT.

This clone was seen a single time. The rearrangement links TRBV19 to TRBJ2-1; TRBD2 aligns across 12 bases. The CDR3 is 18 residues long. J was trimmed by 9 bases and V by 7 bases; bases with no gene match: 19. Per the germline V gene, CDR1 is LNHDA and CDR2 is SQIVND (reference sequence). CDR3 protein: CASTQISIRTSGKGEQFF. DNA of the CDR3: TGTGCCAGTACCCAAATATCCATCCGGACTAGCGGGAAAGGTGAGCAGTTCTTC.

This chain links TRBV6-6 with TRBJ1-1; 7 positions agree with TRBD1. V lost 6 bases to trimming and J lost 7 bases; unmatched junction nucleotides: 8. This CDR3 is 13 amino acids long. Germline V gene data show CDR1 as MNHNY and CDR2 as SVGAGI (reference sequence). CDR3 sequence reads: CASRHIQGIEAFF. CDR3 coding DNA: TGTGCCAGCAGACATATACAGGGGATTGAAGCTTTCTTT.

The V and J genes are TRBV19 and TRBJ2-1; TRBD2 aligns across 12 bases. V lost 9 bases and J lost 1; bases outside the gene matches: 4. Germline V gene data show CDR1 as LNHDA and CDR2 as SQIVND (reference sequence). This CDR3 contains 15 residues. CDR3 residues: CARPTSGSSYNEQFF. The CDR3 DNA sequence: TGTGCCAGACCGACTAGCGGGAGTTCCTACAATGAGCAGTTCTTC.

This clone occurred a few times. The chain carries TRBV29-1 and TRBJ2-1, with D maybe TRBD2 (6 bases). The CDR3 totals 14 residues. From germline, CDR1 is SQVTM and CDR2 ANQGSEA. Trimming took 6 bases from V and 8 from J, leaving 20 bases between them. In DNA form, the CDR3 reads TGCAGCGTCCCGGACTATTCCAACCAATATGAGCAGTTCTTC. It translates to CSVPDYSNQYEQFF.

The chain uses TRBV19 and TRBJ2-1, with unresolved D. Germline CDR1 is LNHDA and CDR2 is SQIVND (reference sequence). The CDR3 extends over 14 amino acids. V lost 3 bases, J lost 3 bases, and 9 bases lay in between. CDR3 in amino acids: CASSINANYNEQFF. The CDR3 DNA sequence: TGTGCCAGTAGTATTAACGCGAACTACAATGAGCAGTTCTTC. Full variable domain (rest looked up from reference TRBV19 and TRBJ2-1): DGGITQSPKYLFRKEGQNVTLSCEQNLNHDAMYWYRQDPGQGLRLIYYSQIVNDFQKGDIAEGYSVSREKKESFPLTVTSAQKNPTAFYLCASSINANYNEQFFGPGTRLTVL.